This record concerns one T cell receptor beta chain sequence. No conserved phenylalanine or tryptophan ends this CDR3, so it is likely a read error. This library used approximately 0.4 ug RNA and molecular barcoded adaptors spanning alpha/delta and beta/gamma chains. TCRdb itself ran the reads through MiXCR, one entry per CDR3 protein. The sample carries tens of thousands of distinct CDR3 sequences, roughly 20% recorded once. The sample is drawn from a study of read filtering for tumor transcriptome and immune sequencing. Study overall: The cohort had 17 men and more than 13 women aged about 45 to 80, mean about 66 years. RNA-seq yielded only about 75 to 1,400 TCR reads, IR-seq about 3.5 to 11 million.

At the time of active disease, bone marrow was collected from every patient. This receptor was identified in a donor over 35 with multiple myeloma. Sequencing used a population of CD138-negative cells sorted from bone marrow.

The CDR3 DNA is TGTGCCAGCCGACCGGGCAAGAACACCGGGGAGCTGTTTTCT. Residues: CASRPGKNTGELFS. This chain joins TRBV2 and TRBJ2-2; D gene uncertain. The CDR3 is made up of 14 amino acids. CDR1 and CDR2 (germline): SNHLY, FYNNEI. Trimming cost V 8 bases and J 1 base, with 11 bases left between them.